The subject of this entry is one TCR beta chain. This entry comes from a study of shared clonotypes between healthy human individuals. The V gene lost 8 bases and the J gene lost 8 bases, with 25 bases spanning the gap. Germline CDR1 is MNHEY and CDR2 is SMNVEV (reference sequence). The CDR3 totals 17 residues. Sorted-subset replicate PCR reactions were performed with approximately 180 ng DNA, corresponding to tens of thousands of T cell genomes. Original processing notes: ImmunoSEQ only sent back junction sequences with no quality scores, so filtering was done differently. Data came from immunoSEQ multiplex PCR; TCRdb stores just in-frame clones and leaves some out. That table supplies the V and J calls and clone size; D and trimming were determined from the DNA. The sample shows around 1.9 million clones, about 93% of them seen only once. CD45RO-negative, CCR7-positively selected cells formed the naive CD8 fraction, excluding terminally differentiated effector memory CD45RA+ cells.

The sequencing input was naive CD8+ T cells from PBMCs. This chain connects TRBV27 to TRBJ1-6, with no clear D. This TCR came from a man aged 18 to 29 in good health. Some clones in this sample may be carry-over from other donors' samples. CDR3 protein: CASSLLGPEPSYSPLHF. The CDR3, as DNA: TGTGCCAGCTCCCTCCTAGGGCCAGAGCCCTCTTATTCACCCCTCCACTTT.